The rows below give T cell receptor beta chains drawn from one sample of a study of CD8 T cells in Susac syndrome. TCRdb passed the immunoSEQ multiplex PCR reads through MiXCR, listing each CDR3 protein once. The table records hundreds of thousands of distinct CDR3 sequences, roughly 93% of them present only once. Sequencing was carried out using CD4+ T cells from PBMCs. The receptor set was obtained from a human donor with multiple sclerosis. The CDR3 runs from the conserved cysteine through the conserved F or W. The order of the fields is D gene, V gene, clone size, J gene, CDR3 protein, CDR3 DNA. A D gene is named only where the DNA matches it firmly. Size values are once, few and many counts, or a class for expanded clones, and some rows have none.

TRBD1,TRBV9,NA,TRBJ1-1,CASSVSIGQANTEAFF,TGTGCCAGCAGCGTAAGTATTGGACAGGCGAACACTGAAGCTTTCTTT
NA,TRBV19,NA,TRBJ2-6,CASSRMTGFGANVLTF,TGTGCCAGTAGTAGGATGACAGGCTTTGGGGCCAACGTCCTGACTTTC
NA,TRBV29-1,NA,TRBJ1-1,CSSAPDTNTEAFF,TGCAGCTCGGCCCCCGACACTAACACTGAAGCTTTCTTT
NA,TRBV2,NA,TRBJ2-1,CASREQSSYNEQFF,TGTGCCAGCAGAGAGCAGAGCTCCTACAATGAGCAGTTCTTC
NA,TRBV9,NA,TRBJ2-1,CASSVQRNEQFF,TGTGCCAGCAGCGTACAACGCAATGAGCAGTTCTTC
TRBD2,TRBV12-3/TRBV12-4,NA,TRBJ2-1,CASSFVSGGDYNEQFF,TGTGCCAGCAGTTTCGTGAGCGGGGGTGATTACAATGAGCAGTTCTTC
NA,TRBV24-1,NA,TRBJ2-2,CATSDLAEGARPTGELFF,TGTGCCACCAGTGATTTAGCGGAGGGGGCGCGCCCCACCGGGGAGCTGTTTTTT
TRBD1,TRBV20-1,NA,TRBJ1-2,CSAQQGASNYGYTF,TGCAGTGCCCAACAGGGGGCGAGTAACTATGGCTACACCTTC
TRBD1,TRBV29-1,once,TRBJ1-1,CSVQTGANTEAFF,TGCAGCGTACAAACAGGGGCCAACACTGAAGCTTTCTTT
NA,TRBV27,NA,TRBJ1-2,CASSYRGSTGGYTF,TGTGCCAGCAGTTATAGGGGCTCGACGGGAGGCTACACCTTC
TRBD2,TRBV6-2/TRBV6-3,once,TRBJ2-5,CASSGGAGETQYF,TGTGCCAGCAGCGGGGGGGCCGGGGAGACCCAGTACTTC
NA,TRBV6-1,once,TRBJ2-6,CASSPIAGSGANVLTF,TGTGCCAGCAGCCCAATAGCCGGCTCTGGGGCCAACGTCCTGACTTTC
NA,TRBV20-1,NA,TRBJ2-4,CSARNPGEAGKNIQYF,TGCAGTGCTAGGAACCCCGGGGAAGCAGGCAAAAACATTCAGTACTTC
TRBD1,TRBV6-5,NA,TRBJ1-6,CASRPGTGVHSPLHF,TGTGCCAGCAGACCCGGGACAGGGGTTCACTCACCCCTCCACTTT
NA,TRBV12-3/TRBV12-4,NA,TRBJ2-7,CASNYQPSRIYEQYF,TGTGCCAGCAATTATCAGCCAAGTCGTATTTACGAGCAGTACTTC
NA,TRBV19,NA,TRBJ2-1,CASSIEEGQFF,TGTGCCAGTAGTATAGAGGAGGGGCAGTTCTTC
NA,TRBV10-3,NA,TRBJ1-5,CAISPTPNQPQHF,TGTGCCATCAGTCCGACACCAAATCAGCCCCAGCATTTT
TRBD1,TRBV5-1,NA,TRBJ1-4,CASRLDGTGDEKLFF,TGCGCCAGCAGACTCGACGGGACAGGGGATGAAAAACTGTTTTTT
NA,TRBV3-1,few,TRBJ2-5,CASSRYQETQYF,TGTGCCAGCAGCCGTTACCAAGAGACCCAGTACTTC
NA,TRBV27,NA,TRBJ1-1,CASSYRGARAEAFF,TGTGCCAGCAGTTATCGGGGGGCAAGGGCTGAAGCTTTCTTT
NA,TRBV6-5,NA,TRBJ2-5,CASRPQGGKTQYF,TGTGCCAGCCGACCTCAGGGGGGAAAGACCCAGTACTTC
NA,TRBV30,NA,TRBJ1-1,CAWGSNTEAFF,TGTGCCTGGGGTTCGAACACTGAAGCTTTCTTT
NA,TRBV15,NA,TRBJ2-2,CATSRVYGAGELFF,TGTGCCACCAGCAGAGTATACGGGGCCGGGGAGCTGTTTTTT
NA,TRBV9,once,TRBJ2-5,CASSVAGRREETQYF,TGTGCCAGCAGCGTAGCGGGCCGCAGAGAAGAGACCCAGTACTTC
TRBD2,TRBV11-3,NA,TRBJ2-5,CASSPGLAGGWGTQYF,TGTGCCAGCAGCCCGGGACTAGCGGGAGGGTGGGGGACCCAGTACTTC
NA,TRBV20-1,NA,TRBJ1-2,CSARVLRGGYGYTF,TGCAGTGCTAGAGTGTTGCGGGGCGGCTATGGCTACACCTTC
NA,TRBV5-1,once,TRBJ2-6,CASSLSRLISGANVLTF,TGCGCCAGCAGCTTGTCAAGACTGATCTCTGGGGCCAACGTCCTGACTTTC
NA,TRBV10-3,NA,TRBJ2-1,CAISEPRGANEQFF,TGTGCCATCAGTGAGCCCCGGGGGGCGAATGAGCAGTTCTTC
TRBD1,TRBV10-3,NA,TRBJ1-2,CAISEPGTVIF,TGTGCCATCAGTGAGCCTGGGACAGTGATCTTC
NA,TRBV11-2,NA,TRBJ1-1,CASSLASRATEAFF,TGTGCCAGCAGCTTAGCAAGCAGGGCCACTGAAGCTTTCTTT
TRBD1,TRBV14,NA,TRBJ2-1,CASSPRDRAYNEQFF,TGTGCCAGCAGCCCGAGGGACAGGGCGTACAATGAGCAGTTCTTC
NA,TRBV5-4,NA,TRBJ2-4,CASSFGSNQAQNIQYF,TGTGCCAGCAGCTTCGGGTCTAATCAGGCCCAAAACATTCAGTACTTC
TRBD2,TRBV3-1,NA,TRBJ2-1,CASSHSGVGSSYNEQFF,TGTGCCAGCAGCCATAGCGGGGTCGGAAGCTCCTACAATGAGCAGTTCTTC
NA,TRBV2,NA,TRBJ2-2,CASSVRGAPSGGELFF,TGTGCCAGCAGTGTGAGAGGGGCCCCTTCCGGGGGGGAGCTGTTTTTT
TRBD2,TRBV4-2,NA,TRBJ2-5,CASSQQLATQETQYF,TGTGCCAGCAGCCAACAACTAGCGACTCAAGAGACCCAGTACTTC
TRBD1,TRBV10-3,NA,TRBJ1-5,CAISGGQGSNQPQHF,TGTGCCATCAGTGGGGGACAGGGCAGCAATCAGCCCCAGCATTTT
NA,TRBV5-6,NA,TRBJ2-2,CASSLSGRLTGELFF,TGTGCCAGCAGCTTGTCAGGGAGGCTGACCGGGGAGCTGTTTTTT
TRBD1,TRBV6-1,NA,TRBJ1-2,CASSEQGAHGYTF,TGTGCCAGCAGTGAGCAGGGGGCGCACGGCTACACCTTC
NA,TRBV12-5,NA,TRBJ1-1,CASGPGVGEAFF,TGTGCTAGTGGTCCGGGGGTTGGGGAAGCTTTCTTT
TRBD2,TRBV14,NA,TRBJ2-4,CASSQSREATKNIQYF,TGTGCCAGCAGCCAATCGCGGGAGGCGACCAAAAACATTCAGTACTTC
NA,TRBV6-1,NA,TRBJ2-2,CASSDLGGAGELFF,TGTGCCAGCAGTGATCTTGGGGGCGCCGGGGAGCTGTTTTTT
TRBD1,TRBV5-1,once,TRBJ1-2,CASSYGRTGNYGYTF,TGCGCCAGCAGCTACGGTAGGACAGGGAACTATGGCTACACCTTC
NA,TRBV5-6,NA,TRBJ2-1,CASSLFAPGGNEQFF,TGTGCCAGCAGCTTGTTTGCCCCAGGGGGGAATGAGCAGTTCTTC
NA,TRBV3-1,NA,TRBJ1-5,CASSQVVGGWPQHF,TGTGCCAGCAGCCAAGTCGTGGGTGGTTGGCCCCAGCATTTT
NA,TRBV25-1,NA,TRBJ2-2,CASSPQGTGELFF,TGTGCCAGCAGTCCCCAAGGGACCGGGGAGCTGTTTTTT
TRBD2,TRBV12-3/TRBV12-4,NA,TRBJ2-3,CASRGTSGTADTQYF,TGTGCCAGCAGGGGGACTAGCGGGACCGCAGATACGCAGTATTTT
TRBD1,TRBV27,once,TRBJ2-3,CASSLTGTGFLADTQYF,TGTGCCAGCAGTTTAACGGGGACAGGGTTTCTCGCAGATACGCAGTATTTT
NA,TRBV7-2,NA,TRBJ2-5,CASSTGLLVETQYF,TGTGCCAGCAGTACAGGACTACTCGTAGAGACCCAGTACTTC
TRBD2,TRBV5-4,NA,TRBJ2-5,CASSRAGLAGGQETQYF,TGTGCCAGCAGCCGGGCCGGACTAGCGGGGGGGCAGGAGACCCAGTACTTC